The clone carrying this T cell receptor beta chain has a single count. These data come from a study of blood T cells in healthy people across ages. A sample-barcoded 5' primer and a J-beta primer mix were used in a second PCR of roughly 7 to 11 cycles. TCRdb itself ran the 5' RACE reads through MiXCR, one entry per CDR3 protein. The table shows under 2,000,000 distinct CDR3 sequences, with roughly 49% occurring only once. V dropped 5 bases and J dropped 7; count of bases not matched to a gene: 7. This CDR3 region has 14 residues. CDR1 SGHTA and CDR2 FQGNSA come from the germline V gene. The rearrangement joins TRBV7-2 to TRBJ1-2; 10 nucleotides match TRBD1. Sequencing was done on a sample of blood. The sequence was collected from a woman between 40 and 55 years old in good health. CDR3 sequence (DNA): TGTGCCAGCAGCCCTCAGGGGACAGGGGTTGGCTACACCTTC. Translation gives CASSPQGTGVGYTF. The variable domain in full, completed from reference TRBV7-2 and TRBJ1-2, reads GAGVSQSPSNKVTEKGKDVELRCDPISGHTALYWYRQSLGQGLEFLIYFQGNSAPDKSGLPSDRFSAERTGGSVSTLTIQRTQQEDSAVYLCASSPQGTGVGYTFGSGTRLTVV.